Below, 18 T cell receptor beta chains from the same sample are listed, as sequenced in a study of T cells in localized non-small cell lung cancer. Here immunoSEQ multiplex PCR was the method, and the copy in TCRdb shows in-frame clones only, minus some. The sample shows about 72,000 clones, roughly 80% of them seen only once. Specimen: peripheral blood, collected before any cancer treatment. The receptors shown here come from a female donor older than 55 with stage I lung adenocarcinoma.

The J gene is TRBJ2-3, the V gene TRBV28, with a possible D match to TRBD1 (7 bases). CDR3 size: 15 residues. V was cut by 6 bases and J by 1 base, with 14 bases left in between. The germline V gene encodes CDR1 MDHEN and CDR2 SYDVKM. CDR3 in DNA: TGTGCCAGCAGACCCGGAGGGGGCCGCACAGATACGCAGTATTTT. As protein: CASRPGGGRTDTQYF.

The V call is TRBV6-6, the J call TRBJ2-6; D possibly corresponds to TRBD1 (6 bases). The CDR3 totals 15 residues. Germline V gene data show CDR1 as MNHNY and CDR2 as SVGAGI (reference sequence). The V gene lost 4 bases and the J gene lost 2 bases, with 9 bases spanning the gap. CDR3 loop: CASSSTGTGANVLTF. The CDR3 bases are TGTGCCAGCAGTTCCACAGGGACTGGGGCCAACGTCCTGACTTTC.

The chain carries TRBV27 and TRBJ2-2; TRBD2 aligns across 9 bases. The V gene's germline CDR1 is MNHEY and CDR2 SMNVEV (reference sequence). The CDR3 extends over 17 amino acids. J lost 3 bases, V lost 3 bases, and 8 bases had no gene match. CDR3 protein: CASSFFRPSGDTGELFF. In DNA form, the CDR3 reads TGTGCCAGCAGTTTTTTTAGGCCTAGCGGGGACACCGGGGAGCTGTTTTTT.

This clone has a single count. V is TRBV18 and J is TRBJ1-4; D remains ambiguous. Germline CDR1 and CDR2: KGHSH and LQKENI. This CDR3 is 13 amino acids long. V gave up 3 bases and J gave up 7 bases, with 9 bases separating them. This CDR3 reads CASSPPSSEKLFF. CDR3 bases: TGTGCCAGCTCACCCCCCTCTAGTGAAAAACTGTTTTTT. The whole variable domain, remainder taken from reference TRBV18 and TRBJ1-4, is NAGVMQNPRHLVRRRGQEARLRCSPMKGHSHVYWYRQLPEEGLKFMVYLQKENIIDESGMPKERFSAEFPKEGPSILRIQQVVRGDSAAYFCASSPPSSEKLFFGSGTQLSVL.

This clone was seen many times. The chain links TRBV6-1 to TRBJ2-7; no definite D call. CDR3 length: 12 amino acids. Deletions cut 6 bases from V and 7 bases from J, with 13 bases between. The germline V gene has CDR1 MNHNS and CDR2 SASEGT. The CDR3 DNA sequence: TGTGCCAGCAGCCGACCTCACTCGGAGCAGTACTTC. It yields the protein CASSRPHSEQYF.

V gene TRBV29-1 combines with J gene TRBJ2-5; a possible D gene is TRBD1 (5 bases). Germline assignment: CDR1 SQVTM and CDR2 ANQGSEA. The CDR3 is 12 residues long. V lost 4 bases, J lost 3 bases, and 9 bases lay in between. Here the CDR3 reads CSVATAEETQYF. The CDR3 region has the DNA TGCAGCGTTGCGACAGCTGAAGAGACCCAGTACTTC.

This CDR3 reads CASSLGQGFSETQYF. CDR3 coding DNA: TGTGCCAGCAGCTTAGGTCAGGGGTTTAGCGAGACCCAGTACTTC. The chain recombines TRBV13 with TRBJ2-5, with D possibly matching TRBD1 (6 bases). The V gene lost 0 bases and the J gene lost 5 bases, with 13 bases spanning the gap. The CDR3 extends over 15 amino acids. Germline V gene data show CDR1 as PRHDT and CDR2 as FYEKMQ (reference sequence).

This clone was counted a single time. This chain's CDR3 is CASSQDAGSGANVLTF. The DNA of the CDR3 is TGTGCCAGCAGCCAAGATGCGGGCTCTGGGGCCAACGTCCTGACTTTC. The genes are TRBV4-2 and TRBJ2-6, with TRBD2 as a possible D gene (5 bases). Trimming cost V 0 bases and J 0 bases, with 6 bases left between them. The V gene's germline CDR1 is LGHNA and CDR2 YNFKEQ. The CDR3 is made up of 16 amino acids.

This chain joins TRBV14 and TRBJ1-3; no reliable D call. V shed 2 bases and J shed 5 bases, with 4 bases lying between them. There are 12 residues in the CDR3. Germline V CDR1 and CDR2: SGHDN, FVKESK. CDR3 DNA: TGTGCCAGCAGCCAACTGAGAAACACCATATATTTT. It encodes CASSQLRNTIYF.

V is TRBV5-1 and J is TRBJ2-3; 11 nucleotides align to TRBD2. Germline values: CDR1 SGHRS, CDR2 YFSETQ. With V trimmed by 4 bases and J by 0 bases, 4 bases remained unmatched. The CDR3 contains 16 residues. CDR3: CASSPGLAESTDTQYF. The CDR3 DNA is TGCGCCAGCAGCCCGGGACTAGCGGAGAGCACAGATACGCAGTATTTT.

This chain connects TRBV27 to TRBJ2-1; D gene unclear. Germline CDR1 reads MNHEY; CDR2 reads SMNVEV (reference sequence). CDR3 length: 20 amino acids. Deletions cut 4 bases from V and 0 bases from J, with 25 bases between. This CDR3 is CASSYSPGVAQSSSYNEQFF. The CDR3 coding sequence is TGTGCCAGCAGTTACTCCCCCGGAGTGGCTCAGAGCAGCTCCTACAATGAGCAGTTCTTC.

The chain has TRBV25-1 and TRBJ2-1, with a tentative D call TRBD2 (5 bases). Per the germline V gene, CDR1 is MGHDK and CDR2 is SYGVNS. Trimming removed 4 bases at V and 11 bases at J, with 12 bases between. The length of the CDR3 is 12 residues. CDR3 coding DNA: TGTGCCAGCAGTGGCCCACTAGTCAAGCAGTTCTTC. Translated: CASSGPLVKQFF. Combining the CDR3 with reference TRBV25-1 and TRBJ2-1 gives the whole variable domain EADIYQTPRYLVIGTGKKITLECSQTMGHDKMYWYQQDPGMELHLIHYSYGVNSTEKGDLSSESTVSRIRTEHFPLTLESARPSHTSQYLCASSGPLVKQFFGPGTRLTVL.

V is TRBV15 and J is TRBJ2-5, with 7 nucleotides matching TRBD1. Germline V gene sequence: CDR1 LNHNV, CDR2 YYDKDF (reference sequence). The CDR3 sequence is 15 residues long. Trimming cost V 0 bases and J 3 bases; bases outside gene matches: 4. Here the CDR3 DNA reads TGTGCCACCAGCAGAGATGAGGGGACAGAAGAGACCCAGTACTTC. This gives the protein CATSRDEGTEETQYF.

This sequence joins TRBV28 and TRBJ2-4; the match to TRBD1 covers 9 bases. V dropped 3 bases and J dropped 8; count of bases not matched to a gene: 8. CDR1 and CDR2 from the germline V gene are MDHEN and SYDVKM. The CDR3 is made up of 15 amino acids. CDR3 sequence (DNA): TGTGCCAGCAGTTTTGGACAGGGGTTGATACACATTCAGTACTTC. The encoded protein is CASSFGQGLIHIQYF.

The V gene is TRBV15, the J gene TRBJ2-7; TRBD1 matches at 8 bases. V lost 1 base to trimming and J lost 1 base; unmatched junction nucleotides: 0. The CDR3 runs to 14 residues. Germline V gene lookup returns CDR1 LNHNV and CDR2 YYDKDF (reference sequence). The CDR3 is CATSRGDRSYEQYF. The CDR3, as DNA: TGTGCCACCAGCAGAGGGGACAGGTCCTACGAGCAGTACTTC.

This chain uses TRBV9 with TRBJ1-4, with D possibly being TRBD1 (6 bases). Germline V gene lookup returns CDR1 SGDLS and CDR2 YYNGEE. This CDR3 is 15 amino acids long. The V gene lost 3 bases and the J gene lost 5 bases, with 14 bases spanning the gap. The CDR3 is CASSAKGQPNEKLFF. CDR3 coding DNA: TGTGCCAGCAGCGCGAAAGGACAGCCAAATGAAAAACTGTTTTTT.

This chain uses TRBV5-4 with TRBJ1-1; TRBD1 might be the D (6 bases). This CDR3 has 16 residues. Germline CDR1 reads SGHNT; CDR2 reads YYREEE (reference sequence). V dropped 6 bases and J dropped 0 bases, with 18 bases sitting between them. Written as DNA, the CDR3 is TGTGCCAGCACCATAAAGGTGGGGGCGGTGAACACTGAAGCTTTCTTT. As protein: CASTIKVGAVNTEAFF.

The rearrangement uses TRBV7-2 and TRBJ2-2; D may correspond to TRBD1 or TRBD2 (6 bases each). Germline V gene lookup returns CDR1 SGHTA and CDR2 FQGNSA. The CDR3 extends over 15 amino acids. Trimming shortened V by 8 bases and J by 4 bases, and 17 bases separated the two germline ends. The CDR3 loop is CASGGDNLFTGELFF. The CDR3 DNA follows: TGTGCCAGCGGAGGGGACAACTTATTCACCGGGGAGCTGTTTTTT.